This TCR beta chain originates from a study of OX40 agonist ivuxolimab in advanced cancers. Whole-study results and caveats: By week 6 at 0.1 to 3.0 mg/kg, blood CD4+ and CD8+ T cells had expanded clonally.

Comment on this clone: The antigen is unknown.

The protocol was immunoSEQ multiplex PCR, while the TCRdb copy is restricted to in-frame clones and leaves out a portion. The sample yields approximately 78,000 clones, less than 90% seen once. Blood was sampled at baseline, cycle 4 day 1, and cycle 7 day 1. The germline gives CDR1 MDHEN, CDR2 SYDVKM. V was shortened by 6 bases and J by 4 bases, with 11 bases between the two germline ends. The CDR3 spans 13 residues. The origin of this receptor is an adult with an advanced solid tumor such as melanoma, head and neck, liver or kidney cancer. The chain employs TRBV28 and TRBJ2-3; D is unclear. Sample: CD4+ or CD8+ T cells sorted from blood, taken in a trial of the OX40 agonist ivuxolimab. The CDR3 loop reads CASREEMPDTQYF. The DNA of the CDR3 is TGTGCCAGCAGGGAAGAGATGCCAGATACGCAGTATTTT. Complete variable domain (other parts from reference TRBV28 and TRBJ2-3): DVKVTQSSRYLVKRTGEKVFLECVQDMDHENMFWYRQDPGLGLRLIYFSYDVKMKEKGDIPEGYSVSREKKERFSLILESASTNQTSMYLCASREEMPDTQYFGPGTRLTVL.